This is a list of T cell receptor beta chains from one sample in a study of blood T cells in healthy people across ages. Using its own MiXCR run on the 5' RACE reads, TCRdb lists one record per CDR3 protein. This table holds approximately 810,000 distinct CDR3 sequences, around 30% found once. The sample taken for sequencing was blood. The receptors come from a woman older than 75 in good health. CDR3s include the opening cysteine and the closing phenylalanine or tryptophan. D genes are given only for firm matches. Only part of the rows carry a size: once, few, many, or a class if the clone is expanded.

J gene: TRBJ1-2
V gene: TRBV7-9
D gene: -
clone size: many
CDR3 DNA: TGTGCCAGCAGCTTAATGGAGGGCTATGGCTACACCTTC
CDR3 protein: CASSLMEGYGYTF

J gene: TRBJ1-2
V gene: TRBV18
D gene: -
clone size: few
CDR3 DNA: TGTGCCAGCTCACCGACAGTTGATGGCTACACCTTC
CDR3 protein: CASSPTVDGYTF

J gene: TRBJ2-7
V gene: TRBV7-9
D gene: TRBD1
clone size: -
CDR3 DNA: TGTGCCAGCCATCGGACAGGGAACGAGCAGTACTTC
CDR3 protein: CASHRTGNEQYF

J gene: TRBJ1-1
V gene: TRBV20-1
D gene: -
clone size: many
CDR3 DNA: TGCAGTGCTAGAGAGGGGGCTGTGAACACTGAAGCTTTCTTT
CDR3 protein: CSAREGAVNTEAFF

J gene: TRBJ2-5
V gene: TRBV5-1
D gene: -
clone size: many
CDR3 DNA: TGCGCCAGCAGCTTGGGGTCGTTTGGCCCTCAAGAGACCCAGTACTTC
CDR3 protein: CASSLGSFGPQETQYF

J gene: TRBJ1-6
V gene: TRBV12-3/TRBV12-4
D gene: TRBD1
clone size: -
CDR3 DNA: TGTGCCAACAGGGGTGACAGGGCGACAAATTCACCCCTCCACTTT
CDR3 protein: CANRGDRATNSPLHF

J gene: TRBJ2-1
V gene: TRBV24-1
D gene: TRBD2
clone size: many
CDR3 DNA: TGTGCCACCAGTGATTTGCAACTGGGGACGGCGGGGGGCTCCTACAATGAGCAGTTCTTC
CDR3 protein: CATSDLQLGTAGGSYNEQFF

J gene: TRBJ2-5
V gene: TRBV6-1
D gene: -
clone size: many
CDR3 DNA: TGTGCCAGCAGTGCCCAGGGGGGAGAGACCCAGTACTTC
CDR3 protein: CASSAQGGETQYF

J gene: TRBJ2-3
V gene: TRBV10-3
D gene: -
clone size: many
CDR3 DNA: TGTGCCATCATGATCTGGAATACGCAGTATTTT
CDR3 protein: CAIMIWNTQYF

J gene: TRBJ2-2
V gene: TRBV28
D gene: TRBD1
clone size: -
CDR3 DNA: TGTGCCAGCAGTGACAGACAGGGATGGGACACCGGGGAGCTGTTTTTT
CDR3 protein: CASSDRQGWDTGELFF

J gene: TRBJ2-5
V gene: TRBV7-6
D gene: -
clone size: many
CDR3 DNA: TGTGCCAGCAGCTTAAACAGACGAGAGACCCAGTACTTC
CDR3 protein: CASSLNRRETQYF

J gene: TRBJ2-7
V gene: TRBV6-2/TRBV6-3
D gene: -
clone size: -
CDR3 DNA: TGTGCCAGCAGGCCACAGGATAGAGGGAACGAGCAGTACTTC
CDR3 protein: CASRPQDRGNEQYF

J gene: TRBJ2-5
V gene: TRBV7-2
D gene: TRBD1
clone size: many
CDR3 DNA: TGTGCCAGCAGCTTATCGGGACAGGGTGGCGGGACCCAGTACTTC
CDR3 protein: CASSLSGQGGGTQYF

J gene: TRBJ1-5
V gene: TRBV6-2/TRBV6-3
D gene: -
clone size: many
CDR3 DNA: TGTGCCAGCAGTACCGGGCCCATCGGGGTACAGCCCCAGCATTTT
CDR3 protein: CASSTGPIGVQPQHF

J gene: TRBJ1-2
V gene: TRBV7-9
D gene: -
clone size: many
CDR3 DNA: TGTGCCAGCAGCTTAGAATCTCCCGGAGGAGGCTACACCTTC
CDR3 protein: CASSLESPGGGYTF

J gene: TRBJ2-5
V gene: TRBV20-1
D gene: -
clone size: few
CDR3 DNA: TGCAGTGCTAGAGATGCGGGAAGGTCGGCTTATGAGCAGTACTTC
CDR3 protein: CSARDAGRSAYEQYF

J gene: TRBJ1-1
V gene: TRBV7-9
D gene: -
clone size: -
CDR3 DNA: TGTGCCAGCAGCCTAGACGCCGGCCAGAACACTGAAGCTTGCTTT
CDR3 protein: CASSLDAGQNTEACF

J gene: TRBJ1-5
V gene: TRBV6-5
D gene: -
clone size: many
CDR3 DNA: TGTGCCAGCAGTCGGGCCTCTAGCAATCAGCCCCAGCATTTT
CDR3 protein: CASSRASSNQPQHF

J gene: TRBJ2-5
V gene: TRBV9
D gene: -
clone size: few
CDR3 DNA: TGTGCCAGCGGGGTTTGGGGCAATGAGCAGTACTTC
CDR3 protein: CASGVWGNEQYF

J gene: TRBJ2-5
V gene: TRBV7-2
D gene: -
clone size: -
CDR3 DNA: TGTGCCAGCAGCTTAGGCCTTGGCGAGCTGTACTTC
CDR3 protein: CASSLGLGELYF

J gene: TRBJ2-1
V gene: TRBV6-2/TRBV6-3
D gene: TRBD2
clone size: many
CDR3 DNA: TGTGCCAGCAGTTCAAGCGGGGGCCATGAGCAGTTCTTC
CDR3 protein: CASSSSGGHEQFF

J gene: TRBJ1-4
V gene: TRBV6-1
D gene: TRBD1
clone size: -
CDR3 DNA: TGTGCCAGCAGTTCCAACAGGGGTATTAATGAAAAACGGTTTTTT
CDR3 protein: CASSSNRGINEKRFF

J gene: TRBJ1-1
V gene: TRBV10-3
D gene: TRBD1
clone size: few
CDR3 DNA: TGTGCCATCAGTGAGTCGAACAGGGGAATCACTGAAGCTTTCTTT
CDR3 protein: CAISESNRGITEAFF

J gene: TRBJ2-7
V gene: TRBV3-1
D gene: -
clone size: many
CDR3 DNA: TGTGCCAGCAGCCAAAGGGGAGGAACCTACGAGCAGTACTTC
CDR3 protein: CASSQRGGTYEQYF

J gene: TRBJ2-5
V gene: TRBV11-2
D gene: -
clone size: few
CDR3 DNA: TGTGCCAGCAGCTCAGGTCCGTGGGACCAAGAGACCCAGTACTTC
CDR3 protein: CASSSGPWDQETQYF

J gene: TRBJ2-5
V gene: TRBV12-3/TRBV12-4
D gene: -
clone size: many
CDR3 DNA: TGTGCCAGCAGTTTTGGCAGGCGGCAGACCCAGTACTTC
CDR3 protein: CASSFGRRQTQYF

J gene: TRBJ1-1
V gene: TRBV24-1
D gene: TRBD1
clone size: few
CDR3 DNA: TGTGCCACCAGTGATTTGACAGGGGGCGGGAACACTGAAGCTTTCTTT
CDR3 protein: CATSDLTGGGNTEAFF

J gene: TRBJ2-5
V gene: TRBV18
D gene: -
clone size: -
CDR3 DNA: TGTGCCAGCTCACCACAGGGCCACCAAGAGACCCAGTACTTC
CDR3 protein: CASSPQGHQETQYF

J gene: TRBJ1-2
V gene: TRBV12-3/TRBV12-4
D gene: TRBD1
clone size: -
CDR3 DNA: TGTGCCAGCACCACGGGACAGACCGATTATGGCTACACCTTC
CDR3 protein: CASTTGQTDYGYTF

J gene: TRBJ1-1
V gene: TRBV20-1
D gene: TRBD1
clone size: few
CDR3 DNA: TGCAGTGCTAGGGGGGACAGGGATGAAGCTTTCTTT
CDR3 protein: CSARGDRDEAFF

J gene: TRBJ1-6
V gene: TRBV6-2/TRBV6-3
D gene: -
clone size: many
CDR3 DNA: TGTGCCAGCAGCGAACCCAGGGATAATTCACCCCTCCACTTT
CDR3 protein: CASSEPRDNSPLHF

J gene: TRBJ2-7
V gene: TRBV27
D gene: TRBD2
clone size: -
CDR3 DNA: TGTGCCTGCAGCGCTGGACTAGATGGCGAGCAGTACTTC
CDR3 protein: CACSAGLDGEQYF

J gene: TRBJ1-5
V gene: TRBV6-5
D gene: -
clone size: -
CDR3 DNA: TGTGCCAGCCGACCGGGGACCCTCAATCAGCCCCAGCATTTT
CDR3 protein: CASRPGTLNQPQHF

J gene: TRBJ1-2
V gene: TRBV6-5
D gene: -
clone size: -
CDR3 DNA: TGTGCCAGCAGCCCCTATGAGGGGCATAGCTATGGCTACACCTTC
CDR3 protein: CASSPYEGHSYGYTF

J gene: TRBJ2-3
V gene: TRBV10-3
D gene: -
clone size: many
CDR3 DNA: TGTGCCATCAGTGAGTCAACAGATACGCAGTATTTT
CDR3 protein: CAISESTDTQYF

J gene: TRBJ2-5
V gene: TRBV20-1
D gene: TRBD2
clone size: many
CDR3 DNA: TGCAGTGCTACAAAAGCGGGGGACCTTCAAGAGACCCAGTACTTC
CDR3 protein: CSATKAGDLQETQYF

J gene: TRBJ1-6
V gene: TRBV6-2/TRBV6-3
D gene: -
clone size: -
CDR3 DNA: TGTGCCAGCAGCCCTAGCAGGGGTAATTCACCCCTCCACTTT
CDR3 protein: CASSPSRGNSPLHF

J gene: TRBJ1-1
V gene: TRBV18
D gene: -
clone size: many
CDR3 DNA: TGTGCCAGCTCCCTAAACGGGTGGACTGAAGCTTTCTTT
CDR3 protein: CASSLNGWTEAFF

J gene: TRBJ2-1
V gene: TRBV4-2
D gene: TRBD2
clone size: medium-sized
CDR3 DNA: TGTGCCAGCAGCCAAGCACTAGGACTAGCGGGGTTATACAATGAGCAGTTCTTC
CDR3 protein: CASSQALGLAGLYNEQFF

J gene: TRBJ2-7
V gene: TRBV29-1
D gene: -
clone size: once
CDR3 DNA: TGCAGCGTTGAAAGCGGAGAGGGGAGCTACGAGCAGTACTTC
CDR3 protein: CSVESGEGSYEQYF

J gene: TRBJ2-5
V gene: TRBV11-2
D gene: TRBD1
clone size: many
CDR3 DNA: TGTGCCAGCGGGGGTTCCAGGGGGATTGAGACCCAGTACTTC
CDR3 protein: CASGGSRGIETQYF

J gene: TRBJ1-6
V gene: TRBV5-1
D gene: -
clone size: -
CDR3 DNA: TGCGCCAGCAGCTCCGCCGGACAGAATTCACCCCTCCACTTT
CDR3 protein: CASSSAGQNSPLHF

J gene: TRBJ1-3
V gene: TRBV6-5
D gene: -
clone size: few
CDR3 DNA: TGTGCCAGCACAACAGGTGGTGTGAACACCATATATTTT
CDR3 protein: CASTTGGVNTIYF

J gene: TRBJ1-1
V gene: TRBV29-1
D gene: -
clone size: many
CDR3 DNA: TGCAGCGTTGCCGGGGGGGTGGGGGGTGAAGCTTTCTTT
CDR3 protein: CSVAGGVGGEAFF

J gene: TRBJ1-4
V gene: TRBV7-9
D gene: TRBD1
clone size: few
CDR3 DNA: TGTGCCAGCAGCTTAGCCCGGGACAGGGACGAAAAACTGTTTTTT
CDR3 protein: CASSLARDRDEKLFF

J gene: TRBJ2-2
V gene: TRBV20-1
D gene: -
clone size: few
CDR3 DNA: TGCAGTGCTCGAGGACAGAGGAACACCGGGGAGCTGTTTTTT
CDR3 protein: CSARGQRNTGELFF

J gene: TRBJ1-4
V gene: TRBV7-2
D gene: -
clone size: -
CDR3 DNA: TGTGCCAGCAGCTTATCATCTAATGAAAAACTGTTGTTT
CDR3 protein: CASSLSSNEKLLF

J gene: TRBJ1-5
V gene: TRBV6-6
D gene: -
clone size: -
CDR3 DNA: TGTGCCAGCAGCCGGGGCTTAAAGAGCAATCAGCCCCAGCATTTT
CDR3 protein: CASSRGLKSNQPQHF

J gene: TRBJ1-1
V gene: TRBV7-9
D gene: TRBD1
clone size: -
CDR3 DNA: TGTGCCAGCAGCTCCCGGGACAGGGGTGAAGCTTTCTTT
CDR3 protein: CASSSRDRGEAFF

J gene: TRBJ2-3
V gene: TRBV5-6
D gene: -
clone size: -
CDR3 DNA: TGTGCCAGCAGATTTTTAGATACGCAGTATTTT
CDR3 protein: CASRFLDTQYF

J gene: TRBJ1-1
V gene: TRBV5-1
D gene: TRBD1
clone size: -
CDR3 DNA: TGCGCCAGCAGTCGGGACAGTGGGAACACTGAAGCTTTCTTT
CDR3 protein: CASSRDSGNTEAFF

J gene: TRBJ2-3
V gene: TRBV12-3/TRBV12-4
D gene: -
clone size: -
CDR3 DNA: TGTGCCAGCAGTTTAGTGGGAGCAGATGCGGAGTATTTT
CDR3 protein: CASSLVGADAEYF